Below are 3 T cell receptor beta chains sequenced from a single sample in a study of immune evolution from preneoplasia to lung adenocarcinoma. The repertoire was sequenced with immunoSEQ multiplex PCR; TCRdb's copy has only in-frame clones and lacks some. The sample carries thousands of clones, 77% recorded once. The sequencing input was FFPE adjacent normal lung tissue. The receptors were gathered from a person in their sixties or seventies with lung adenocarcinoma.

This chain joins TRBV6-5 and TRBJ1-4; 8 nucleotides align to TRBD1. Trimming removed 3 bases from V and 8 bases from J; junction bases left unmatched: 5. This CDR3 comprises 14 residues. The germline CDR1 and CDR2 sequences are MNHEY and SVGAGI. CDR3 sequence (DNA): TGTGCCAGCAGTTATGGACAGGGACGGGAAAAACTGTTTTTT. It translates to CASSYGQGREKLFF.

V and J are TRBV29-1 and TRBJ2-7; the D gene is possibly TRBD2 (5 bases). CDR1 is SQVTM and CDR2 is ANQGSEA in the germline V gene. Deletions cut 4 bases from V and 2 bases from J, with 12 bases between. This CDR3 region has 13 residues. CDR3 bases: TGCAGCGTTGCTTATCTGAGGGCCTACGAGCAGTACTTC. Its translation is CSVAYLRAYEQYF.

The rearrangement links TRBV7-2 to TRBJ2-1; 8 positions match TRBD1. V lost 3 bases to trimming and J lost 9 bases; unmatched junction nucleotides: 7. Per germline, CDR1 SGHTA and CDR2 FQGNSA. This CDR3 has 14 amino acids. Here the CDR3 DNA reads TGTGCCAGCAGCTTTGGGACAGGCAGCAGTGAGCAGTTCTTC. Encoded protein: CASSFGTGSSEQFF. The complete variable domain, with remaining parts taken from reference TRBV7-2 and TRBJ2-1, reads GAGVSQSPSNKVTEKGKDVELRCDPISGHTALYWYRQSLGQGLEFLIYFQGNSAPDKSGLPSDRFSAERTGGSVSTLTIQRTQQEDSAVYLCASSFGTGSSEQFFGPGTRLTVL.